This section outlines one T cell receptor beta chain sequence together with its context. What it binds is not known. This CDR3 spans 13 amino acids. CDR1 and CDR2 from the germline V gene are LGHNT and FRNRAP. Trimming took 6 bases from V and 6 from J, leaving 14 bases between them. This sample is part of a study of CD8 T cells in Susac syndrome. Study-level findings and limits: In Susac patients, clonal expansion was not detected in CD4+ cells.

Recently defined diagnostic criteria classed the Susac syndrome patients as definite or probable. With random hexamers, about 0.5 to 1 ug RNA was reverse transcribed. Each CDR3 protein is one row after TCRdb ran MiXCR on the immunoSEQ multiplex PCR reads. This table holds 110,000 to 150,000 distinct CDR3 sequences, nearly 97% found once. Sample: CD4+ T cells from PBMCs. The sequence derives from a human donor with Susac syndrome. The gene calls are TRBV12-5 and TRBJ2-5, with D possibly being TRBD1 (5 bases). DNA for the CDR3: TGTGCTAGTGGCTCGACAGAGGACAAGACCCAGTACTTC. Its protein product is CASGSTEDKTQYF.